The rows below give T cell receptor beta chains drawn from one sample of a study of cytomegalovirus exposure and HLA in healthy donors. Sequencing was performed with immunoSEQ multiplex PCR; in TCRdb, only in-frame clones are kept and a portion is missing. The table has some 160,000 clones, approximately 78% seen once; the top ten hold roughly 4%. The specimen was PBMCs. The receptors come from a woman aged 35 to 49 in good health and CMV-seropositive. Each CDR3 is given with its conserved first and last residue. A D gene is named only where the DNA matches it firmly. The size field is filled for only some rows; it gives once, few, many or a size class.

>TRBJ2-6|.|TRBV7-3|.
CASKSSGANVLTF
TGTGCCAGCAAGAGCTCTGGGGCCAACGTCCTGACTTTC
>TRBJ2-2|.|TRBV7-6|.
CASSGYRVDTGELFF
TGTGCCAGCAGCGGTTACAGGGTCGACACCGGGGAGCTGTTTTTT
>TRBJ2-7|.|TRBV7-2|.
CASRRESYEQYF
TGTGCCAGCAGACGGGAGTCCTACGAGCAGTACTTC
>TRBJ2-7|.|TRBV7-2|.
CASSTGQSSYEQYF
TGTGCCAGCAGCACCGGACAGAGCTCCTACGAGCAGTACTTC
>TRBJ2-3|.|TRBV27|TRBD2
CASSLQLAGEWSDTQYF
TGTGCCAGCAGTTTACAACTAGCGGGAGAATGGTCAGATACGCAGTATTTT
>TRBJ2-3|.|TRBV6-5|.
CASSSPRVPTDTQYF
TGTGCCAGCAGTTCCCCCAGGGTTCCCACAGATACGCAGTATTTT
>TRBJ2-7|.|TRBV27|.
CASSAQGVSYEQYF
TGTGCCAGCAGTGCACAGGGTGTCTCCTACGAGCAGTACTTC
>TRBJ2-3|.|TRBV5-1|.
CASTGTSPATDTQYF
TGCGCCAGCACCGGTACCTCCCCCGCGACAGATACGCAGTATTTT
>TRBJ2-5|.|TRBV11-2|TRBD2
CASSLGGGRASQYF
TGTGCCAGCAGCTTAGGAGGCGGGAGAGCATCCCAGTACTTC
>TRBJ2-1|.|TRBV18|TRBD2
CASSPTSRNEQFF
TGTGCCAGCTCACCGACTAGCAGGAATGAGCAGTTCTTC
>TRBJ1-1|.|TRBV5-1|.
CASSLDGRVGAEAFF
TGCGCCAGCAGCTTGGATGGCAGGGTAGGTGCTGAAGCCTTCTTT
>TRBJ2-3|few|TRBV2|TRBD1
CASSLWTGIGLTTDTQYF
TGTGCCAGCAGCCTCTGGACAGGGATAGGTTTAACGACAGATACGCAGTATTTT
>TRBJ2-7|once|TRBV10-2|TRBD1
CASSGGQGDEQYF
TGCGCCAGCAGTGGGGGACAGGGCGACGAGCAGTACTTC
>TRBJ2-1|.|TRBV13|.
CASSSRAAPNEQFF
TGTGCCAGCAGCTCGCGGGCAGCGCCCAATGAGCAGTTCTTC
>TRBJ2-7|.|TRBV28|.
CASTGQNYEQYF
TGTGCCAGCACGGGACAAAACTACGAGCAGTACTTC
>TRBJ2-1|.|TRBV21-1|.
CASPRQDPGLAGGENEQFF
TGTGCCAGCCCACGACAAGACCCGGGACTAGCGGGGGGGGAGAATGAGCAGTTCTTC
>TRBJ2-2|.|TRBV29-1|.
CSVGYSANTGELFF
TGCAGCGTTGGTTATTCCGCGAACACCGGGGAGCTGTTTTTT
>TRBJ2-1|.|TRBV27|TRBD1
CASSPRDSSYNEQFF
TGTGCCAGCAGCCCCCGGGACAGCTCCTACAATGAGCAGTTCTTC
>TRBJ2-7|.|TRBV28|TRBD2
CASSLSSGSYEQYF
TGTGCCAGCAGTTTATCTAGCGGCTCCTACGAGCAGTACTTC
>TRBJ2-3|.|TRBV5-1|.
CASSLGSLTGDTQYF
TGCGCCAGCAGCTTGGGTAGCTTGACTGGAGATACGCAGTATTTT
>TRBJ2-6|.|TRBV29-1|.
CSVLEGANVLTF
TGCAGCGTCCTCGAGGGGGCCAACGTCCTGACTTTC
>TRBJ2-2|.|TRBV2|.
CASSPSAGELFF
TGTGCCAGCAGTCCTTCGGCCGGGGAGCTGTTTTTT
>TRBJ1-4|.|TRBV6-5|.
CASSYTGRRDEKLFF
TGTGCCAGCAGTTACACAGGAAGGAGGGATGAAAAACTGTTTTTT
>TRBJ2-1|.|TRBV4-2|TRBD2
CASSHDRGLAGDYNEQFF
TGTGCCAGCAGCCACGATCGAGGACTAGCGGGAGATTACAATGAGCAGTTCTTC
>TRBJ2-1|.|TRBV7-9|.
CASSLFFGVSYNEQFF
TGTGCCAGCAGCTTATTTTTCGGGGTCTCCTACAATGAGCAGTTCTTC
>TRBJ2-7|.|TRBV27|.
CASSYNEPWASRTYEQYF
TGTGCCAGCAGTTACAACGAACCCTGGGCTAGCAGGACCTACGAGCAGTACTTC
>TRBJ1-5|.|TRBV10-3|.
CAISDYNQPQHF
TGTGCCATCAGTGATTATAATCAGCCCCAGCATTTT
>TRBJ2-7|few|TRBV10-3|TRBD1
CAISGASTGGPGEQYF
TGTGCCATCAGTGGCGCCAGCACAGGGGGACCGGGGGAGCAGTACTTC
>TRBJ1-5|.|TRBV2|TRBD1
CASSDGTDRGQPQHF
TGTGCCAGCAGCGACGGGACAGACAGGGGACAGCCCCAGCATTTT
>TRBJ2-2|once|TRBV6-4|TRBD1
CASRQGAGELFF
TGTGCCAGCAGACAGGGGGCCGGGGAGCTGTTTTTT
>TRBJ2-7|.|TRBV2|.
CASSRGGSYEQYF
TGTGCCAGCAGTAGAGGAGGCAGCTACGAGCAGTACTTC
>TRBJ1-5|once|TRBV19|.
CASSILRQVGNQPQHF
TGTGCCAGTAGTATATTAAGACAAGTGGGCAATCAGCCCCAGCATTTT
>TRBJ2-1|few|TRBV7-7|.
CASSLVRGRRVNEQFF
TGTGCCAGCAGCTTAGTAAGAGGGAGGCGGGTCAATGAGCAGTTCTTC
>TRBJ2-1|.|TRBV14|.
CASSQEGARQQFF
TGTGCCAGCAGCCAAGAGGGGGCTAGACAGCAGTTCTTC
>TRBJ2-1|.|TRBV6-5|.
CASRIGGYNEQFF
TGTGCCAGCAGGATCGGGGGCTACAATGAGCAGTTCTTC
>TRBJ2-3|.|TRBV5-1|.
CASHELDTQYF
TGCGCCAGTCATGAGCTAGATACGCAGTATTTT
>TRBJ2-7|.|TRBV5-1|TRBD2
CASSPGLAGAYEQYF
TGCGCCAGCAGCCCCGGACTAGCGGGGGCTTACGAGCAGTACTTC
>TRBJ1-3|few|TRBV6-1|.
CASSELTARAIYF
TGTGCCAGCAGTGAGTTGACGGCTCGGGCCATATATTTT
>TRBJ2-7|few|TRBV7-8|TRBD2
CASTKGRGYEQYF
TGTGCCAGCACCAAAGGGAGGGGTTACGAGCAGTACTTC
>TRBJ2-1|.|TRBV7-9|TRBD2
CASSSKGGLAGSRPREQFF
TGTGCCAGCAGCTCGAAGGGGGGACTAGCGGGTTCCCGCCCCCGAGAGCAGTTCTTC
>TRBJ1-1|.|TRBV6-1|TRBD1
CASTRTGVATEAFF
TGTGCCAGCACCCGAACAGGGGTGGCCACTGAAGCTTTCTTT
>TRBJ1-2|.|TRBV5-8|.
CASSLGQNYGYTF
TGTGCCAGCAGCTTGGGACAGAACTATGGCTACACCTTC